The source of this T cell receptor beta chain is a study of cytomegalovirus exposure and HLA in healthy donors. Study results and caveats: Prior analysis indicated that the majority of TCR beta V segments exhibited productivity approximately 87% or approximately 30% of the time.

Germline V gene sequence: CDR1 MDHEN, CDR2 SYDVKM. The CDR3 runs to 14 residues. For this clone: Its antigen is as yet unknown.

60 Vbeta and 13 Jbeta primers were used in PCR. Using immunoSEQ multiplex PCR, the repertoire was profiled, and TCRdb retains in-frame clones only, with some absent. Of 130,000 to 150,000 clones listed, approximately 84% are singletons. The sequence was collected from a woman in her sixties or seventies in good health and CMV-seropositive. V gene TRBV28 combines with J gene TRBJ2-5; TRBD1 might be the D (5 bases). The last part of the DNA fits TRBJ2-7 better; the J call may be wrong. The source material was PBMCs. The CDR3 bases are TGTGCCAGCACCAGCCAGGGCAGCCCCTACGAGCAGTACTTC. It yields the protein CASTSQGSPYEQYF.